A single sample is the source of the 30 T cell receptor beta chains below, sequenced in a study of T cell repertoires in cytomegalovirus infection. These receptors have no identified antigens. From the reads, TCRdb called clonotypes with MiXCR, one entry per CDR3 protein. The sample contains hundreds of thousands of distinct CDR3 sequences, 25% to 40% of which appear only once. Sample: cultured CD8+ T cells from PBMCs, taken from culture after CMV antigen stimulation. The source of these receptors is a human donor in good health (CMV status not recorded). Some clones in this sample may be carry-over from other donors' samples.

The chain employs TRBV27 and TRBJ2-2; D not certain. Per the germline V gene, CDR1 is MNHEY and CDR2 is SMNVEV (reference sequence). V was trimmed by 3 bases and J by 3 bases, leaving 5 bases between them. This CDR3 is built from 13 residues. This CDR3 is CASSLEHTGELFF. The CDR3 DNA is TGTGCCAGCAGTTTGGAGCACACCGGGGAGCTGTTTTTT.

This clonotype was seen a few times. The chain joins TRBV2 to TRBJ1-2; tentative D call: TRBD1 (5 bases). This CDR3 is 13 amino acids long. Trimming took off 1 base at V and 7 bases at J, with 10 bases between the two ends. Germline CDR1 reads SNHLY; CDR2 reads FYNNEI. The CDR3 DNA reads TGTGCCAGCAGTGAAGGGGGGAGGTTTGGCTACACCTTC. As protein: CASSEGGRFGYTF.

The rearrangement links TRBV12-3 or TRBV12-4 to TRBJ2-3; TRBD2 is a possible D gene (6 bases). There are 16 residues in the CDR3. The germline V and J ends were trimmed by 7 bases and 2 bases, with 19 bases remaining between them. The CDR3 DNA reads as TGTGCCAGCACTCATTCCAGGGAGGTTGTCACAGATACGCAGTATTTT. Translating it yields CASTHSREVVTDTQYF.

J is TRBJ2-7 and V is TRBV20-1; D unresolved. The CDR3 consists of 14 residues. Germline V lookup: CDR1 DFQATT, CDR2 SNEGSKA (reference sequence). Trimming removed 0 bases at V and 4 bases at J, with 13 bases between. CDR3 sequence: CSARDPAHKYEQYF. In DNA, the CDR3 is TGCAGTGCTAGAGATCCCGCACACAAGTACGAGCAGTACTTC.

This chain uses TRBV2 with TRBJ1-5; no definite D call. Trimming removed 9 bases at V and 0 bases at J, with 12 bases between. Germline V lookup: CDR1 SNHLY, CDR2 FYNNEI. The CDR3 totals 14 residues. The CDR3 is CARSGENSNQPQHF. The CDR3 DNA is TGTGCCAGATCGGGAGAAAATAGCAATCAGCCCCAGCATTTT.

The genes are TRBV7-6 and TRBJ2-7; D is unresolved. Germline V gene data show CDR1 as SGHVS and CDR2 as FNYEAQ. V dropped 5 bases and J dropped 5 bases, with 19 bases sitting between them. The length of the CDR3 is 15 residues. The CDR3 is CASSLTDMTLHEQYF. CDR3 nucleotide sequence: TGTGCCAGCAGCCTAACAGATATGACACTACACGAGCAGTACTTC.

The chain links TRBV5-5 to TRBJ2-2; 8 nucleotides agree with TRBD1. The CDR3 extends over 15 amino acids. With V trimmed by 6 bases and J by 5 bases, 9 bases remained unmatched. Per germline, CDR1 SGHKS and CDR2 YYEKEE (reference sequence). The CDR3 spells CASNRKDRATGELFF. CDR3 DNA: TGTGCCAGCAACAGAAAGGACAGGGCGACCGGGGAGCTGTTTTTT. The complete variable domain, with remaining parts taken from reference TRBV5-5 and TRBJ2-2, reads DAGVTQSPTHLIKTRGQQVTLRCSPISGHKSVSWYQQVLGQGPQFIFQYYEKEERGRGNFPDRFSARQFPNYSSELNVNALLLGDSALYLCASNRKDRATGELFFGEGSRLTVL.

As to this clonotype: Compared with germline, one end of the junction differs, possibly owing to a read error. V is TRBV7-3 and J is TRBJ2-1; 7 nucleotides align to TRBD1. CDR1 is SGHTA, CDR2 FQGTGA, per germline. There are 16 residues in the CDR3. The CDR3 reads CACSLTRRGQSNEQFF. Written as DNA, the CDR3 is TGTGCCTGCAGCTTAACGAGAAGGGGACAGTCCAATGAGCAGTTCTTC.

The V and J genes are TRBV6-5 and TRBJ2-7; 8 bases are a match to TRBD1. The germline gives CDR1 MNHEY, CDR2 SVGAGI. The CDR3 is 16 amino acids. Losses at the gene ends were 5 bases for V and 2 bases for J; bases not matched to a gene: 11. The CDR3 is CASSEGWGDRPYEQYF. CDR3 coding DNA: TGTGCCAGCAGTGAAGGTTGGGGGGACAGGCCCTACGAGCAGTACTTC.

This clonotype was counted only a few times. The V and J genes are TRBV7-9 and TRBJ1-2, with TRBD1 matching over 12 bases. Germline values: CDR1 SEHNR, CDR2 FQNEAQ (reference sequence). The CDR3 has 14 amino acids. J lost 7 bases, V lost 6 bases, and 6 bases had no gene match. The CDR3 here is CASRMGQGAAGYTF. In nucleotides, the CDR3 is TGTGCCAGCAGAATGGGACAGGGGGCCGCTGGCTACACCTTC.

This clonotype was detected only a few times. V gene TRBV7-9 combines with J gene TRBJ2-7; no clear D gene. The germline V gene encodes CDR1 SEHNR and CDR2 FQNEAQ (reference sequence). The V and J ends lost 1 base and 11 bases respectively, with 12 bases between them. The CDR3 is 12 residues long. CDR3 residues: CASSLGGQEKYV. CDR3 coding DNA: TGTGCCAGCAGCTTAGGTGGCCAGGAGAAGTACGTC.

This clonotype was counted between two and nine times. The CDR3 sequence: CASSLVGDLGEQYF. The CDR3 DNA reads TGTGCCAGCAGCTTAGTAGGGGACTTAGGGGAGCAGTACTTC. The J gene is TRBJ2-7, the V gene TRBV7-9; weak D call: TRBD2 (6 bases). Germline V CDR1 and CDR2: SEHNR, FQNEAQ (reference sequence). CDR3 length equals 14 residues. The V end lost 1 base, the J end lost 7 bases, and 14 bases lay between the germline ends.

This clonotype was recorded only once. The CDR3 is CSARDGQGAGEQYV. The CDR3 nucleotides are TGCAGTGCTAGAGATGGACAGGGGGCGGGCGAGCAGTACGTC. V gene TRBV20-1 combines with J gene TRBJ2-7; 11 bases match TRBD1. The CDR3 has 14 residues. The V gene end was trimmed by 0 bases and the J gene end by 6 bases; junction bases not matched to a gene: 4. Germline V gene data show CDR1 as DFQATT and CDR2 as SNEGSKA (reference sequence).

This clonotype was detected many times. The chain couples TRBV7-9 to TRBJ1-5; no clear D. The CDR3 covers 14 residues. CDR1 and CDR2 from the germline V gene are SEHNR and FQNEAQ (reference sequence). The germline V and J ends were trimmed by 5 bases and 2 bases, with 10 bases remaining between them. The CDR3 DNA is TGTGCCAGCAGCCCCCACCGGGGCAATCAGCCCCAGCATTTT. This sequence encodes CASSPHRGNQPQHF.

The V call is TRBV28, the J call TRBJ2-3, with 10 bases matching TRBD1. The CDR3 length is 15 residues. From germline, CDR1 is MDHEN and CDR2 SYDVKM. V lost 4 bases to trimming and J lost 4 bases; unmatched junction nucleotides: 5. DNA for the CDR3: TGTGCCAGCAGTTCCGACAGGGGGCGGGCAGATACGCAGTATTTT. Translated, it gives CASSSDRGRADTQYF.

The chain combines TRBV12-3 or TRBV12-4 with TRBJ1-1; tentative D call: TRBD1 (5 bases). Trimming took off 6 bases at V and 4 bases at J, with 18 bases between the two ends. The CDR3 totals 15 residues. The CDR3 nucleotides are TGTGCCAGCAGCGATGGACGACTGGGGGTCACTGAAGCTTTCTTT. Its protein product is CASSDGRLGVTEAFF.

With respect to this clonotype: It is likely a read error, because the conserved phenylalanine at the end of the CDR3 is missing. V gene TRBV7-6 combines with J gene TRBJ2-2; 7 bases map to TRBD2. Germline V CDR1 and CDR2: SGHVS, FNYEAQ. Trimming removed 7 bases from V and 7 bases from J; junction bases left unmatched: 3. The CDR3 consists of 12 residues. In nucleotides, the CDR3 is TGTGCCAGCACTGGGGGGGACGGGGAGCTGTTTTTA. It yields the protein CASTGGDGELFL.

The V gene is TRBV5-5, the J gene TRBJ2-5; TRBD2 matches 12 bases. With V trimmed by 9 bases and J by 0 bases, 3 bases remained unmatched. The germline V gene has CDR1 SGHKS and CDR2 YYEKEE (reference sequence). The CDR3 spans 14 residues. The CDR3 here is CATTSGGHQETQYF. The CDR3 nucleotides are TGTGCCACGACTAGCGGGGGACACCAAGAGACCCAGTACTTC.

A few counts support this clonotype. The CDR3 sequence: CAAGTASYEQYF. CDR3 nucleotide sequence: TGTGCAGCAGGGACAGCATCCTACGAGCAGTACTTC. The chain carries TRBV2 and TRBJ2-7, with TRBD1 matching over 7 bases. This CDR3 has 12 residues. Germline lookup yields CDR1 SNHLY and CDR2 FYNNEI. The full variable domain, in which reference TRBV2 and TRBJ2-7 provide the parts outside the CDR3, is EPEVTQTPSHQVTQMGQEVILRCVPISNHLYFYWYRQILGQKVEFLVSFYNNEISEKSEIFDDQFSVERPDGSNFTLKIRSTKLEDSAMYFCAAGTASYEQYFGPGTRLTVT.

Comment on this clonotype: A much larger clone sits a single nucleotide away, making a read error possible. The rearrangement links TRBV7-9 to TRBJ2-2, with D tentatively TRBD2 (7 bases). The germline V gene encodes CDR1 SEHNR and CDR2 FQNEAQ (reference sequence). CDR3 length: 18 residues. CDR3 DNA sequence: TGTGTCAGCAGCGGGGCCCGTAGGAGGACAGTCAACACCGGGGAGCTGTTTTTT. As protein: CVSSGARRRTVNTGELFF.

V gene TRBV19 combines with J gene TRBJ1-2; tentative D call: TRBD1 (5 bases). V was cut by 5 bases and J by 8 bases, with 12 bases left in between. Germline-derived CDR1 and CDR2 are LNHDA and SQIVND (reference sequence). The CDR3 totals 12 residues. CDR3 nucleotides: TGTGCCAGTAGTTCTGGGACGCAAGGCTACACCTTC. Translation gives CASSSGTQGYTF.

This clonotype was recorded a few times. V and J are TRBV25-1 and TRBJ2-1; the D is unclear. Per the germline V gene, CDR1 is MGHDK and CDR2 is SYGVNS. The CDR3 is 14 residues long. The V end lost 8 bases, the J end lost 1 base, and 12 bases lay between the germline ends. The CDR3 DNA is TGTGCCAGCTCTGGTCCCGGGTCCTACAATGAGCAGTTCTTC. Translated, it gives CASSGPGSYNEQFF.

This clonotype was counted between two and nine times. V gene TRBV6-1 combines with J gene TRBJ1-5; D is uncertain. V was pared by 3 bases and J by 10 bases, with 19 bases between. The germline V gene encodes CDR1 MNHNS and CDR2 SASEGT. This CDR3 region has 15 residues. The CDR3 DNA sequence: TGTGCCAGCAGTGACTGGGTTTTTGAGAAAAAACCCCAGCATTTT. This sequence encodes CASSDWVFEKKPQHF.

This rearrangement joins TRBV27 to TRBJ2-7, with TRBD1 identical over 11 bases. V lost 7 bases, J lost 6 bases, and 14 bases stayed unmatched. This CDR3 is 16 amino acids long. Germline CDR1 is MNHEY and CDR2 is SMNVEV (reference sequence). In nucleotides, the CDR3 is TGTGCCAGCATCAATTGGGCGGGACAGGGGGGACTCGAGCAGTACTTC. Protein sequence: CASINWAGQGGLEQYF.

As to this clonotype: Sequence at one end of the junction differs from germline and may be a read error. The CDR3 is CTSSLSRGTESSYEQYF. CDR3 bases: TGTACCAGCAGCTTAAGTCGTGGGACAGAGAGCTCCTACGAGCAGTACTTC. V and J are TRBV7-6 and TRBJ2-7; 7 bases line up with TRBD1. The germline V gene has CDR1 SGHVS and CDR2 FNYEAQ. The CDR3 spans 17 residues.

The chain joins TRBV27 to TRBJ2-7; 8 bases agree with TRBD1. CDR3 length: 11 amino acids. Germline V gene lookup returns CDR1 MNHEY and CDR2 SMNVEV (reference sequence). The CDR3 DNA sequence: TGTGCGGCGCAGGGGGCGAGAGAGCAGTACTTC. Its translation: CAAQGAREQYF.

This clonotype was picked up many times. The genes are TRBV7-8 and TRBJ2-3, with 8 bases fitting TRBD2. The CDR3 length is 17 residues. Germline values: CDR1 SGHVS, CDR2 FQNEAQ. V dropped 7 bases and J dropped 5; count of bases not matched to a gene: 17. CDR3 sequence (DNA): TGTGCCAGCAACCACCCACCGTTGCGGGGGGCTGGAGATACGCAGTATTTT. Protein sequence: CASNHPPLRGAGDTQYF.

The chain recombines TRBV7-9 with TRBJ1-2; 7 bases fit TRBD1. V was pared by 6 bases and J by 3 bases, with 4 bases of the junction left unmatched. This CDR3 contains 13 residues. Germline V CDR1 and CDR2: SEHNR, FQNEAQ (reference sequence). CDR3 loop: CASRHGQDYGYTF. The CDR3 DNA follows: TGTGCCAGCAGACATGGACAGGACTATGGCTACACCTTC.

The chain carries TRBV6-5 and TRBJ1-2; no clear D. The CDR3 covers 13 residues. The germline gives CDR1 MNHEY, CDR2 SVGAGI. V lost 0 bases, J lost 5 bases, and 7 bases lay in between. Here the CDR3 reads CASSYSISYGYTF. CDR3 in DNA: TGTGCCAGCAGTTACTCGATTAGTTATGGCTACACCTTC.

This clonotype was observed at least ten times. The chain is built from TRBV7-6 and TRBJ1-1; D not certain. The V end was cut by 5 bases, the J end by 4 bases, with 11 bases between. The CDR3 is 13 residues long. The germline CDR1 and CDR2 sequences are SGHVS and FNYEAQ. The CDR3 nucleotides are TGTGCCAGCAGCCACGGCCAAAGCACTGAAGCTTTCTTT. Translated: CASSHGQSTEAFF.